Given below is one TCR beta chain in context. The antigen remains undetermined. The data are from a study of cytomegalovirus exposure and HLA in healthy donors. In the study overall: Approximately 85 million unique TCRs from HLA-typed donors were held in an early data release. Study-wide points: Later analysis identified a missense DCLRE1C variant that was linked to TCR beta V- and J-gene trimming. Cytomegalovirus association was listed for approximately 150 TCR beta chains.

PCR was performed using 60 Vbeta and 13 Jbeta primers. The repertoire was sequenced with immunoSEQ multiplex PCR; TCRdb's copy has only in-frame clones and lacks some. The sample shows tens of thousands of clones, 70% to 80% of them seen only once. The CDR3 is 19 residues long. The germline gives CDR1 SGHNT, CDR2 YYREEE (reference sequence). With 3 bases clipped from V and 0 bases from J, the junction kept 11 bases outside the gene matches. The receptor comes from a man aged 25 to 40 in good health and CMV-seronegative. The genes are TRBV5-4 and TRBJ2-3; 12 bases agree with TRBD2. The sample taken for sequencing was PBMCs. This CDR3 is CASSSRGLAGSGSTDTQYF. CDR3 bases: TGTGCCAGCAGCTCTCGTGGACTAGCGGGAAGCGGTAGCACAGATACGCAGTATTTT.